This T cell receptor (beta chain) was recovered during a study of neurological immune-mediated disorders. Overall study results and limits: Multiple sclerosis was found to have the least TCR clonal expansion, below healthy controls, and HTLV-1-associated myelopathy the most.

Each CDR3 protein is one row after TCRdb ran MiXCR on the 5' RACE reads. The data hold more than 75,000 distinct CDR3 sequences, with over 9% observed a single time. Germline V lookup: CDR1 SEHNR, CDR2 FQNEAQ (reference sequence). The CDR3 runs 15 residues. V trimming: 5 bases; J trimming: 1 base; junction bases outside the gene matches: 6. This clonotype has ten or more counts. Its antigen is not identified. The chain is built from TRBV7-9 and TRBJ2-3; 7 bases align to TRBD2. The material sequenced was PBMCs. The sequence was collected from a man aged 40-49 years in good health. Written as DNA, the CDR3 is TGTGCCAGCAGCCCCCGACGGGGGGGCACAGATACGCAGTATTTT. It specifies CASSPRRGGTDTQYF. Combining the CDR3 with reference TRBV7-9 and TRBJ2-3 gives the whole variable domain DTGVSQNPRHKITKRGQNVTFRCDPISEHNRLYWYRQTLGQGPEFLTYFQNEAQLEKSRLLSDRFSAERPKGSFSTLEIQRTEQGDSAMYLCASSPRRGGTDTQYFGPGTRLTVL.